This T cell receptor beta chain is from a study of Graves' ophthalmopathy and Graves' hyperthyroidism. RNA transcripts were the source from which TCR beta CDR3 regions were amplified. HTBI-primed RT-PCR formed the first round, and a multiplex PCR formed the second. TCRdb fed the multiplex PCR reads into MiXCR, producing one record per CDR3 protein. The table includes hundreds of thousands of distinct CDR3 sequences, about 38% detected once. V lost 0 bases and J lost 0, with 9 bases in between. Germline CDR1 is SGDLS and CDR2 is YYNGEE. The CDR3 runs 16 residues. In its sample, this clonotype was seen many times.

The TCR comes from an adult man with Graves' ophthalmopathy. V is TRBV9 and J is TRBJ2-2; D is undetermined. The sample consisted of peripheral blood. CDR3 bases: TGTGCCAGCAGCGTAGGGAGCGTTCCGAACACCGGGGAGCTGTTTTTT. Encoded protein: CASSVGSVPNTGELFF.